This T cell receptor (beta chain) was sequenced during a study of blood T cell repertoires in COVID-19. CDR3 length: 16 amino acids. Between the trimmed V and J ends, which lost 4 bases and 12 bases, there was a span of 25 bases. Germline assignment: CDR1 SGHTA and CDR2 FQGNSA. Only in-frame clones appear in the TCRdb table, and some are missing; sequencing was by immunoSEQ multiplex PCR. The repertoire holds roughly 280,000 clones, roughly nine tenths seen once, with about 3% in the top ten. The participants were between roughly 18 and 89 years old and came from about two dozen US areas. The material sequenced was PBMCs or T cells enriched from blood (not recorded which). J is TRBJ2-1 and V is TRBV7-2; D unclear. The receptor was isolated from a woman between 45 and 60 years old who had recovered from COVID-19. This CDR3 reads CASSSSFIMQNSRQFF. CDR3 nucleotide sequence: TGTGCCAGCAGCTCCTCGTTCATTATGCAAAACAGCCGGCAGTTCTTC.